The 24 T cell receptor beta chains below were found in one sample sequenced in a study of OX40 agonist ivuxolimab in advanced cancers. Measured with immunoSEQ multiplex PCR; TCRdb has only the in-frame clones, and not every one. The sample yields fewer than 85,000 clones, approximately 80% seen once. This sample comprised CD4+ or CD8+ T cells sorted from blood, obtained in a trial of the OX40 agonist ivuxolimab. These receptors all come from an adult with an advanced solid tumor such as melanoma, head and neck, liver or kidney cancer.

This chain joins TRBV18 and TRBJ1-1; TRBD1 matches at 7 bases. CDR1 is KGHSH, CDR2 LQKENI, per germline. This CDR3 is 13 amino acids long. V lost 4 bases, J lost 4 bases, and 3 bases stayed unmatched. The CDR3 reads CASSRRDSTEAFF. The CDR3 DNA reads as TGTGCCAGCTCACGACGGGACAGCACTGAAGCTTTCTTT.

V gene TRBV2 combines with J gene TRBJ2-3; 8 bases map to TRBD2. Germline V lookup: CDR1 SNHLY, CDR2 FYNNEI. Germline trimming cut 6 bases from V and 2 bases from J; bases unmatched to any gene: 10. The CDR3 has 16 amino acids. The CDR3 reads CASRPLADKNTDTQYF. The CDR3 DNA sequence: TGTGCCAGCAGGCCACTAGCGGATAAAAACACAGATACGCAGTATTTT.

V usage is TRBV7-6 and J usage is TRBJ2-3; perhaps TRBD2 as D (5 bases). The V gene lost 1 base and the J gene lost 2 bases, with 16 bases spanning the gap. Germline-derived CDR1 and CDR2 are SGHVS and FNYEAQ. CDR3 size: 17 residues. Here the CDR3 DNA reads TGTGCCAGCAGCTTAGGTGTGGCCCGGGGATACACAGATACGCAGTATTTT. It yields the protein CASSLGVARGYTDTQYF.

The count of this clone is one. V usage is TRBV6-1 and J usage is TRBJ1-4; D gene ambiguous. CDR1 and CDR2 (germline): MNHNS, SASEGT. CDR3 length equals 13 residues. Trimming left V 6 bases short and J 7 bases short, with 12 bases between. CDR3 in amino acids: CASRFAGSEKLFF. Written as DNA, the CDR3 is TGTGCCAGCAGGTTTGCGGGCAGTGAAAAACTGTTTTTT.

The chain uses TRBV18 and TRBJ1-5; TRBD1 matches at 7 bases. The CDR3 is made up of 13 amino acids. Germline lookup yields CDR1 KGHSH and CDR2 LQKENI. Trimming cost V 4 bases and J 7 bases; bases outside gene matches: 4. The CDR3 bases are TGTGCCAGCTCACAAGACAGGGAACAGCCCCAGCATTTT. Protein: CASSQDREQPQHF.

The chain carries TRBV14 and TRBJ2-3; 7 nucleotides match TRBD2. The trim removed 1 base at V and 1 base at J, leaving 8 bases unmatched. The CDR3 length is 17 residues. CDR1 and CDR2 from the germline V gene are SGHDN and FVKESK. CDR3 protein: CASSQGSSSGGTDTQYF. The CDR3 coding sequence is TGTGCCAGCAGCCAAGGATCCTCCAGCGGGGGCACAGATACGCAGTATTTT.

This clone came up a few times. CDR3 sequence: CASSLLNTGELFF. The CDR3 DNA reads TGTGCCAGCAGTTTACTGAACACCGGGGAGCTGTTTTTT. The chain is built from TRBV27 and TRBJ2-2; D remains ambiguous. The germline V gene has CDR1 MNHEY and CDR2 SMNVEV (reference sequence). The V end was cut by 2 bases, the J end by 1 base, with 2 bases between. The CDR3 contains 13 residues.

V is TRBV9 and J is TRBJ2-1, with TRBD2 matching 8 bases. The junction had 13 bases not matched to a gene; V was cut back by 4 bases and J by 10 bases. The CDR3 covers 15 residues. The V gene's germline CDR1 is SGDLS and CDR2 YYNGEE. CDR3 in DNA: TGTGCCAGCAGCCCACAGTCGCGGGAGGAGGACGAGCAGTTCTTC. As protein: CASSPQSREEDEQFF.

The CDR3 DNA reads as TGTGCCATCAGTGAACGACAGGGGGCATACACTGAAGCTTTCTTT. As protein: CAISERQGAYTEAFF. This chain uses TRBV10-3 with TRBJ1-1; the match to TRBD1 covers 10 bases. Trimming took 3 bases from V and 3 from J; bases not matched to a gene: 4. Germline CDR1 and CDR2: ENHRY and SYGVKD. This CDR3 spans 15 amino acids.

This clone was detected only once. This sequence joins TRBV5-1 and TRBJ2-7; D ambiguous. V lost 1 base and J lost 1, with 15 bases in between. CDR3 length: 16 residues. Germline CDR1 reads SGHRS; CDR2 reads YFSETQ. Written as DNA, the CDR3 is TGCGCCAGCAGCTTGTACCCAAGCGAATTGTCCTACGAGCAGTACTTC. It is translated as CASSLYPSELSYEQYF.

The gene calls are TRBV5-4 and TRBJ1-2, with 12 positions matching TRBD1. J was trimmed by 8 bases and V by 5 bases; bases with no gene match: 4. This CDR3 has 13 residues. Germline-derived CDR1 and CDR2 are SGHNT and YYREEE (reference sequence). CDR3 DNA sequence: TGTGCCAGCAGACCCGGGACAGGGGGCGGCTACACCTTC. It is translated as CASRPGTGGGYTF.

V and J are TRBV27 and TRBJ2-1, with D perhaps TRBD2 (6 bases). V gave up 4 bases and J gave up 6 bases, with 10 bases separating them. This CDR3 has 13 residues. Germline CDR1 and CDR2: MNHEY and SMNVEV (reference sequence). Here the CDR3 reads CASSSQAGNEQFF. In DNA form, the CDR3 reads TGTGCCAGCAGTTCTCAAGCGGGCAATGAGCAGTTCTTC.

The chain links TRBV27 to TRBJ2-1, with 9 bases that match TRBD2. The J segment lost 7 bases and the V segment lost 2 bases, leaving 6 bases of the junction unmatched. The CDR3 runs to 15 residues. CDR1 and CDR2 from the germline V gene are MNHEY and SMNVEV (reference sequence). The CDR3 loop is CASSLGAGGSNEQFF. The CDR3 DNA reads TGTGCCAGCAGTTTAGGGGCGGGAGGGTCAAATGAGCAGTTCTTC.

The rearrangement links TRBV7-9 to TRBJ2-7; 9 bases map to TRBD1. CDR3 size: 14 residues. V was clipped by 3 bases and J by 6 bases; unmatched bases: 6. CDR1 and CDR2 (germline): SEHNR, FQNEAQ (reference sequence). In DNA, the CDR3 is TGTGCCAGCAGCTTGTGGGACAGGGCCCCCGAGCAGTACTTC. It is translated as CASSLWDRAPEQYF. The full variable domain, with the rest looked up from reference TRBV7-9 and TRBJ2-7, is DTGVSQNPRHKITKRGQNVTFRCDPISEHNRLYWYRQTLGQGPEFLTYFQNEAQLEKSRLLSDRFSAERPKGSFSTLEIQRTEQGDSAMYLCASSLWDRAPEQYFGPGTRLTVT.

The V and J genes are TRBV5-4 and TRBJ2-2; possible D gene TRBD1, 5 bases. Germline loops: CDR1 SGHNT, CDR2 YYREEE (reference sequence). The CDR3 spans 13 residues. V dropped 4 bases and J dropped 7 bases, with 11 bases sitting between them. CDR3 loop: CASSPAQGGELFF. The CDR3 nucleotides read TGTGCCAGCAGCCCGGCCCAGGGCGGGGAGCTGTTTTTT.

This clone was found once. The J gene is TRBJ1-1, the V gene TRBV6-1; a weak D match, TRBD1 (6 bases). The CDR3 is 18 amino acids. Germline V lookup: CDR1 MNHNS, CDR2 SASEGT. V lost 2 bases, J lost 3 bases, and 22 bases lay in between. In nucleotides, the CDR3 is TGTGCCAGCAGTGAACGTGTGCCAGGGGACTTATGGGACACTGAAGCTTTCTTT. This codes for CASSERVPGDLWDTEAFF.

The chain employs TRBV18 and TRBJ2-1; no reliable D call. This CDR3 is built from 14 residues. The germline gives CDR1 KGHSH, CDR2 LQKENI. The V and J ends lost 4 bases and 6 bases respectively, with 13 bases between them. The CDR3 spells CASSRVELINEQFF. For the CDR3, the DNA is TGTGCCAGCTCACGGGTCGAATTGATCAATGAGCAGTTCTTC.

This clone has just a few counts. This chain joins TRBV5-6 and TRBJ1-5; 11 nucleotides match TRBD1. The germline gives CDR1 SGHDT, CDR2 YYEEEE. CDR3 length equals 15 residues. With V trimmed by 3 bases and J by 5 bases, 4 bases remained unmatched. The CDR3 loop reads CASSYGDRGYQPQHF. CDR3 DNA sequence: TGTGCCAGCAGCTATGGGGACAGGGGGTATCAGCCCCAGCATTTT.

This rearrangement joins TRBV5-1 to TRBJ2-1; TRBD2 is a possible D gene (6 bases). The V end was cut by 0 bases, the J end by 7 bases, with 11 bases between. The V gene's germline CDR1 is SGHRS and CDR2 YFSETQ. This CDR3 is 14 amino acids long. Here the CDR3 DNA reads TGCGCCAGCAGCTTGGTGGAGGCGGGAAATGAGCAGTTCTTC. Translation: CASSLVEAGNEQFF.

The rearrangement links TRBV6-5 to TRBJ2-3; D may be TRBD2 (5 bases). The CDR3 sequence is 13 residues long. Germline CDR1 MNHEY, CDR2 SVGAGI. V was pared by 7 bases and J by 4 bases, with 12 bases between. The CDR3 region is CASNFGDADTQYF. Written as DNA, the CDR3 is TGTGCCAGCAACTTCGGGGATGCAGATACGCAGTATTTT.

V gene TRBV9 combines with J gene TRBJ1-6; D unresolved. Trimming removed 5 bases from V and 8 bases from J, with 8 bases in between. Germline V gene sequence: CDR1 SGDLS, CDR2 YYNGEE. The CDR3 sequence is 12 residues long. CDR3 bases: TGTGCCAGCAGTGACCAAGATTCACCCCTCCACTTT. Its translation: CASSDQDSPLHF. Together with reference TRBV9 and TRBJ1-6, the CDR3 gives the full variable domain: DSGVTQTPKHLITATGQRVTLRCSPRSGDLSVYWYQQSLDQGLQFLIQYYNGEERAKGNILERFSAQQFPDLHSELNLSSLELGDSALYFCASSDQDSPLHFGNGTRLTVT.

This clone was seen only once. CDR3 loop: CASSYPGTDTQYF. The CDR3 coding sequence is TGTGCCAGCAGTTACCCAGGCACAGATACGCAGTATTTT. The chain links TRBV6-5 to TRBJ2-3; no definite D call. CDR3 size: 13 residues. Germline V lookup: CDR1 MNHEY, CDR2 SVGAGI. V was trimmed by 2 bases and J by 1 base, leaving 4 bases between them.

This chain uses TRBV4-2 with TRBJ2-7; D uncertain. Trimming left V 4 bases short and J 0 bases short, with 7 bases between. In germline, CDR1 is LGHNA, CDR2 YNFKEQ. This CDR3 is 13 amino acids long. The CDR3 here is CASSPRSSYEQYF. The CDR3, as DNA: TGTGCCAGCAGCCCCAGGAGCTCCTACGAGCAGTACTTC.

As DNA, the CDR3 is TGTGCCAGCAGTTCTCCGGGACAGGGGGCCGGGGAGCTGTTTTTT. This gives the protein CASSSPGQGAGELFF. The J gene is TRBJ2-2, the V gene TRBV27; TRBD1 agrees at 11 bases. Trimming at V came to 4 bases and at J to 6 bases, leaving 4 bases not matched to a gene. The CDR3 sequence is 15 residues long. Germline V gives CDR1 MNHEY, CDR2 SMNVEV (reference sequence).